These 28 T cell receptor beta chains were sequenced from one sample in a study of cytomegalovirus exposure and HLA in healthy donors. Produced via immunoSEQ multiplex PCR; TCRdb's table is partial and in-frame only. The table records about 160,000 clones, around nine tenths of them present only once. The sequencing sample was made of PBMCs. These receptor sequences come from a woman aged 18-29 years in good health and CMV-seronegative.

In nucleotides, the CDR3 is TGTGCCAGCAGCTTAGAGCGACTAGCGGAGCCCTACGAGCAGTACTTC. This gives the protein CASSLERLAEPYEQYF. The chain combines TRBV7-2 with TRBJ2-7, with 9 bases aligning to TRBD2. The germline V gene has CDR1 SGHTA and CDR2 FQGNSA. This CDR3 has 16 residues. The J segment lost 2 bases and the V segment lost 1 base, leaving 6 bases of the junction unmatched. The full variable domain, completed using reference TRBV7-2 and TRBJ2-7, is GAGVSQSPSNKVTEKGKDVELRCDPISGHTALYWYRQSLGQGLEFLIYFQGNSAPDKSGLPSDRFSAERTGGSVSTLTIQRTQQEDSAVYLCASSLERLAEPYEQYFGPGTRLTVT.

V and J are TRBV6-1 and TRBJ2-5; D gene uncertain. CDR1 and CDR2 (germline): MNHNS, SASEGT. The CDR3 has 14 residues. Trimming took 3 bases from V and 1 from J, leaving 9 bases between them. The CDR3 DNA reads TGTGCCAGCAGTGAGTCCAGGATCCAAGAGACCCAGTACTTC. This translates into CASSESRIQETQYF.

This chain joins TRBV4-3 and TRBJ2-2; TRBD2 is a possible D gene (5 bases). Trimming pared 4 bases from V and 8 bases from J, leaving 26 bases between. CDR3 length: 18 residues. Germline loops: CDR1 LGHNA, CDR2 YSLEER. In nucleotides, the CDR3 is TGCGCCAGCAGCCCATCATCGGGCGGGCTTCGTTCTGGGGGGGAGCTGTTTTTT. Residues: CASSPSSGGLRSGGELFF.

The DNA of the CDR3 is TGTGCCAGCAGCTTTCAGTCTACAGATCAAGAGACCCAGTACTTC. It is translated as CASSFQSTDQETQYF. The gene calls are TRBV7-9 and TRBJ2-5; D ambiguous. The CDR3 spans 15 residues. V was clipped by 3 bases and J by 2 bases, with 13 bases between them. Looked up from germline, CDR1 is SEHNR and CDR2 is FQNEAQ (reference sequence).

V usage is TRBV30 and J usage is TRBJ1-5, with no clear D. With 0 bases removed from V and 2 bases from J, the gap between germline ends came to 14 bases. The CDR3 spans 16 residues. Germline V gives CDR1 GTSNPN, CDR2 SVGIG (reference sequence). The CDR3 reads CAWSVLTPKGNQPQHF. CDR3 DNA: TGTGCCTGGAGTGTACTTACCCCAAAAGGCAATCAGCCCCAGCATTTT.

The chain joins TRBV5-1 to TRBJ1-2, with 7 bases fitting TRBD1. V was pared by 7 bases and J by 8 bases, with 11 bases of the junction left unmatched. The CDR3 has 13 residues. Germline loops: CDR1 SGHRS, CDR2 YFSETQ. Here the CDR3 reads CASGIDRDLGYTF. The CDR3 nucleotides read TGCGCCAGCGGAATAGACAGGGACCTAGGCTACACCTTC.

The chain recombines TRBV12-2 with TRBJ1-1. TRBV12-2 is marked as a pseudogene. CDR3 size: 9 residues. The chain's CDR3 is CKRYTEAFF. CDR3 nucleotides: TGCAAACGGTACACTGAAGCTTTCTTT.

J is TRBJ1-2 and V is TRBV19, with 10 bases identical to TRBD1. The CDR3 length is 14 residues. V dropped 3 bases and J dropped 6; count of bases not matched to a gene: 4. The V gene's germline CDR1 is LNHDA and CDR2 SQIVND (reference sequence). This CDR3 is CASSMTGGANGYTF. CDR3 in DNA: TGTGCCAGTAGTATGACAGGGGGCGCGAATGGCTACACCTTC.

The gene calls are TRBV19 and TRBJ1-2; D gene uncertain. CDR3 size: 13 residues. CDR1 and CDR2 (germline): LNHDA, SQIVND (reference sequence). Trimming left V 8 bases short and J 3 bases short, with 13 bases between. CDR3 sequence (DNA): TGTGCCAGTGTAGGAGGCGCCGACTATGGCTACACCTTC. This gives the protein CASVGGADYGYTF.

The V gene is TRBV11-2, the J gene TRBJ1-1; 9 bases fit TRBD1. The CDR3 contains 12 residues. Germline trimming cut 5 bases from V and 10 bases from J; bases unmatched to any gene: 5. Germline loops: CDR1 SGHAT, CDR2 FQNNGV. In DNA, the CDR3 is TGTGCCAGCAGCGCCGACAGGGGGAGAGCTTTCTTT. Translated: CASSADRGRAFF.

The chain links TRBV13 to TRBJ1-1; a possible D gene is TRBD1 (6 bases). This CDR3 contains 13 residues. V was cut by 2 bases and J by 6 bases, with 10 bases left in between. CDR1 and CDR2 (germline): PRHDT, FYEKMQ (reference sequence). CDR3 coding DNA: TGTGCCAGCAGCTTAAACAGGGCTCCTGAAGCTTTCTTT. Its translation: CASSLNRAPEAFF.

J is TRBJ1-1 and V is TRBV19; D may be TRBD1 (6 bases). The germline V and J ends were trimmed by 6 bases and 3 bases, with 20 bases remaining between them. CDR3 length: 16 amino acids. Germline V gives CDR1 LNHDA, CDR2 SQIVND (reference sequence). The CDR3 is CASRPLRTALDTEAFF. Here the CDR3 DNA reads TGTGCCAGTAGGCCCCTTAGGACAGCTTTGGACACTGAAGCTTTCTTT.

In nucleotides, the CDR3 is TGTGCCAGCAGCCAAGAACAGGCGGCTGGGGCCAACGTCCTGACTTTC. Amino acid sequence: CASSQEQAAGANVLTF. The chain employs TRBV14 and TRBJ2-6, with D possibly being TRBD1 (5 bases). CDR1 is SGHDN, CDR2 FVKESK, per germline. The ends were cut back, 0 bases at V and 2 bases at J, with 8 bases in the middle. This CDR3 contains 16 residues.

J is TRBJ1-1 and V is TRBV4-1, with 7 bases fitting TRBD1. The CDR3 sequence is 16 residues long. V gave up 2 bases and J gave up 0 bases; unmatched junction bases: 6. The germline CDR1 and CDR2 sequences are MGHRA and YSYEKL. The CDR3 coding sequence is TGCGCCAGCAGCCAAATGACAGGGTCGGTGAACACTGAAGCTTTCTTT. Its translation is CASSQMTGSVNTEAFF.

V is TRBV6-1 and J is TRBJ1-2; 9 positions agree with TRBD1. This CDR3 region has 14 residues. Germline V gene data show CDR1 as MNHNS and CDR2 as SASEGT. V lost 10 bases and J lost 7; bases outside the gene matches: 13. The CDR3 coding sequence is TGTGCCACCACCCCGGGACAGGGCCTTGCTGGCTACACCTTC. Its protein is CATTPGQGLAGYTF.

V is TRBV6-5 and J is TRBJ1-2; D gene unclear. Trimming shortened V by 6 bases and J by 4 bases, and 12 bases separated the two germline ends. The CDR3 length is 13 residues. Germline V gene lookup returns CDR1 MNHEY and CDR2 SVGAGI. The CDR3 here is CASSPTQTYGYTF. CDR3 nucleotides: TGTGCCAGCAGCCCGACTCAGACCTATGGCTACACCTTC.

The chain employs TRBV9 and TRBJ2-7; D gene ambiguous. Germline loops: CDR1 SGDLS, CDR2 YYNGEE. The CDR3 consists of 14 residues. Trimming shortened V by 4 bases and J by 0 bases, and 11 bases separated the two germline ends. The CDR3 DNA follows: TGTGCCAGCAGCTTAAATGCCGGCTCCTACGAGCAGTACTTC. It translates to CASSLNAGSYEQYF.

V and J are TRBV7-9 and TRBJ1-5; 7 bases line up with TRBD1. The V and J ends lost 1 base and 4 bases, in that order; junction bases with no gene match: 7. The CDR3 length is 16 residues. Germline V CDR1 and CDR2: SEHNR, FQNEAQ (reference sequence). Written as DNA, the CDR3 is TGTGCCAGCAGCTTAGGGACAGGAGTCTATAATCAGCCCCAGCATTTT. Protein product: CASSLGTGVYNQPQHF.

The chain recombines TRBV18 with TRBJ1-2; D call uncertain. V shed 2 bases and J shed 8 bases, with 12 bases lying between them. CDR1 KGHSH and CDR2 LQKENI come from the germline V gene. The CDR3 extends over 13 amino acids. The CDR3 DNA sequence: TGTGCCAGCTCACCATCGGGATTGGGGGGCTACACCTTC. Its protein is CASSPSGLGGYTF.

The chain recombines TRBV12-5 with TRBJ2-2; D remains unclear. The CDR3 runs 15 residues. The germline gives CDR1 LGHNT, CDR2 FRNRAP. V dropped 1 base and J dropped 4 bases, with 10 bases sitting between them. Here the CDR3 DNA reads TGTGCTAGTGGTTTGGCACTACGAGGCACCGGGGAGCTGTTTTTT. Translating gives CASGLALRGTGELFF.

The chain employs TRBV4-3 and TRBJ1-1, with a possible D match to TRBD1 (5 bases). The germline gives CDR1 LGHNA, CDR2 YSLEER. The CDR3 is 15 residues long. V lost 0 bases and J lost 6, with 14 bases in between. Here the CDR3 DNA reads TGCGCCAGCAGCCAAGATAAGCCAGGGAGGGCTGAAGCTTTCTTT. This encodes CASSQDKPGRAEAFF.

V usage is TRBV19 and J usage is TRBJ2-7; D is perhaps TRBD1 (5 bases). With 1 base removed from V and 7 bases from J, the gap between germline ends came to 14 bases. This CDR3 has 14 amino acids. Germline V gene lookup returns CDR1 LNHDA and CDR2 SQIVND (reference sequence). The CDR3 region is CASSIGTTGWEQYF. The DNA of the CDR3 is TGTGCCAGTAGTATAGGGACAACCGGGTGGGAGCAGTACTTC.

The chain couples TRBV19 to TRBJ1-1, with D possibly being TRBD1 (6 bases). From germline, CDR1 is LNHDA and CDR2 SQIVND (reference sequence). This CDR3 spans 16 amino acids. V was trimmed by 7 bases and J by 1 base, leaving 19 bases between them. CDR3 nucleotide sequence: TGTGCCAGTATCCCTGCAGGATACAGGGCGAACACTGAAGCTTTCTTT. Its translation: CASIPAGYRANTEAFF. The whole variable domain, remainder taken from reference TRBV19 and TRBJ1-1, is DGGITQSPKYLFRKEGQNVTLSCEQNLNHDAMYWYRQDPGQGLRLIYYSQIVNDFQKGDIAEGYSVSREKKESFPLTVTSAQKNPTAFYLCASIPAGYRANTEAFFGQGTRLTVV.

This chain uses TRBV7-2 with TRBJ2-4; the D is unclear. Germline CDR1 is SGHTA and CDR2 is FQGNSA. Deletions cut 1 base from V and 3 bases from J, with 10 bases between. The CDR3 length is 15 residues. CDR3 residues: CASSLGASNKNIQYF. The CDR3 region has the DNA TGTGCCAGCAGCTTAGGGGCTTCAAACAAAAACATTCAGTACTTC.

The chain has TRBV6-5 and TRBJ1-1; 8 bases agree with TRBD1. Germline CDR1 reads MNHEY; CDR2 reads SVGAGI. The CDR3 has 12 amino acids. J lost 8 bases, V lost 2 bases, and 1 base had no gene match. CDR3 bases: TGTGCCAGCAGTTACCGGACAGGGGAAGCTTTCTTT. This codes for CASSYRTGEAFF.

CDR3 residues: CASSAASGTGSYNEQFF. The CDR3 DNA is TGTGCCAGCAGCGCCGCCTCCGGGACAGGGAGCTACAATGAGCAGTTCTTC. The chain couples TRBV9 to TRBJ2-1; TRBD1 matches at 9 bases. The V and J ends lost 3 bases and 3 bases, in that order; junction bases with no gene match: 10. This CDR3 has 17 residues. CDR1 is SGDLS, CDR2 YYNGEE, per germline.

The chain employs TRBV15 and TRBJ1-5; D may be TRBD1 (6 bases). V gave up 1 base and J gave up 0 bases, with 13 bases separating them. This CDR3 is built from 17 residues. CDR1 is LNHNV and CDR2 is YYDKDF in the germline V gene (reference sequence). As DNA, the CDR3 is TGTGCCACCAGCAGAGTACGGGACACAACTAGCAATCAGCCCCAGCATTTT. It codes for CATSRVRDTTSNQPQHF.

This clone was detected only once. V and J are TRBV6-1 and TRBJ2-1, with 10 bases aligning to TRBD2. The length of the CDR3 is 15 residues. With 5 bases clipped from V and 5 bases from J, the junction kept 6 bases outside the gene matches. The V gene's germline CDR1 is MNHNS and CDR2 SASEGT. CDR3 amino acids: CASSQLAGDNNEQFF. The CDR3 bases are TGTGCCAGCAGTCAGCTAGCGGGAGACAACAATGAGCAGTTCTTC.